The 22 T cell receptor beta chains below were found in one sample sequenced in a study of CD8 T cells in Susac syndrome. Reverse transcription of about 0.5 to 1 ug RNA was carried out with random hexamers. TCRdb analysed the immunoSEQ multiplex PCR reads with MiXCR anew, one entry per CDR3 protein. The repertoire holds about 160,000 distinct CDR3 sequences, with 92% as singletons. The specimen was CD4+ T cells from PBMCs. The receptors originated from a human donor in good health.

This clonotype was seen just once. V usage is TRBV6-1 and J usage is TRBJ2-5; 7 bases match TRBD2. V trimming: 10 bases; J trimming: 4 bases; junction bases outside the gene matches: 15. Per germline, CDR1 MNHNS and CDR2 SASEGT. The length of the CDR3 is 15 residues. The CDR3 spells CAIRTSGAPGETQYF. CDR3 DNA sequence: TGTGCCATCAGGACCAGCGGGGCCCCGGGAGAGACCCAGTACTTC.

The chain carries TRBV18 and TRBJ2-1; TRBD2 aligns across 9 bases. CDR3 length: 13 amino acids. Unmatched junction bases numbered 3, after V lost 3 bases and J lost 9 bases. Germline assignment: CDR1 KGHSH and CDR2 LQKENI. The CDR3 nucleotides are TGTGCCAGCTCACCCAGGACTAGCGCTGAGCAGTTCTTC. It codes for CASSPRTSAEQFF.

The chain links TRBV5-1 to TRBJ1-1; D uncertain. Germline CDR1 and CDR2: SGHRS and YFSETQ. Trimming cost V 6 bases and J 1 base, with 13 bases left between them. This CDR3 is built from 14 residues. CDR3 nucleotides: TGCGCCAGCACCCTTACTCGGCAGAACACTGAAGCTTTCTTT. Its protein product is CASTLTRQNTEAFF.

This CDR3 reads CASGPSGGGELFF. The CDR3 DNA is TGTGCTAGTGGCCCCTCAGGAGGCGGGGAGCTGTTTTTT. The chain uses TRBV12-5 and TRBJ2-2, with TRBD2 as a possible D gene (5 bases). CDR1 and CDR2 (germline): LGHNT, FRNRAP. V was pared by 6 bases and J by 7 bases, with 12 bases between. CDR3 length: 13 amino acids.

V usage is TRBV10-3 and J usage is TRBJ1-5; D uncertain. Trimming cost V 6 bases and J 4 bases, with 16 bases left between them. Germline CDR1 reads ENHRY; CDR2 reads SYGVKD. This CDR3 has 15 residues. CDR3 loop: CAISERRDGNQPQHF. CDR3 in DNA: TGTGCCATCAGCGAGCGGAGGGATGGGAATCAGCCCCAGCATTTT.

The chain employs TRBV18 and TRBJ1-2, with TRBD1 as a possible D gene (5 bases). The germline gives CDR1 KGHSH, CDR2 LQKENI. The CDR3 has 15 amino acids. The germline V and J ends were trimmed by 0 bases and 6 bases, with 14 bases remaining between them. The CDR3 loop reads CASSPPGTPGNGYTF. For the CDR3, the DNA is TGTGCCAGCTCACCACCCGGGACCCCCGGGAATGGCTACACCTTC.

This clonotype occurred once. This chain links TRBV20-1 with TRBJ2-7; D is possibly TRBD1 (7 bases). The CDR3 is 17 amino acids. Per the germline V gene, CDR1 is DFQATT and CDR2 is SNEGSKA (reference sequence). Trimming cost V 1 base and J 2 bases, with 21 bases left between them. CDR3 bases: TGCAGTGCTAGAGGTGGAGGGGGCACCACAATGGCCTACGAGCAGTACTTC. Its translation: CSARGGGGTTMAYEQYF.

This clonotype was detected only a few times. The chain combines TRBV27 with TRBJ2-7, with D perhaps TRBD2 (7 bases). Looked up from germline, CDR1 is MNHEY and CDR2 is SMNVEV (reference sequence). The V end lost 3 bases, the J end lost 4 bases, and 13 bases lay between the germline ends. CDR3 length equals 14 residues. CDR3: CASSFGGRQYEQYF. For the CDR3, the DNA is TGTGCCAGCAGTTTCGGGGGGCGCCAGTACGAGCAGTACTTC.

The chain couples TRBV29-1 to TRBJ1-1, with TRBD1 identical over 8 bases. CDR1 is SQVTM and CDR2 is ANQGSEA in the germline V gene. The CDR3 has 14 residues. The trim removed 7 bases at V and 5 bases at J, leaving 12 bases unmatched. CDR3 nucleotides: TGCAGCGCTCCGGACAGGGAGGGAGGTACTGAAGCTTTCTTT. Encoded protein: CSAPDREGGTEAFF.

This clonotype has just a few counts. V and J are TRBV5-1 and TRBJ2-2; TRBD2 aligns across 7 bases. V was pared by 4 bases and J by 0 bases, with 3 bases of the junction left unmatched. The CDR3 runs 15 residues. Germline CDR1 is SGHRS and CDR2 is YFSETQ. In DNA form, the CDR3 reads TGCGCCAGCAGCGGGGGGGACTCGAACACCGGGGAGCTGTTTTTT. Its protein product is CASSGGDSNTGELFF.

In nucleotides, the CDR3 is TGTGCCAGCAGCATCGACTATAACCAAGAGACCCAGTACTTC. This codes for CASSIDYNQETQYF. The V and J genes are TRBV5-5 and TRBJ2-5; tentatively, D is TRBD2 (5 bases). CDR1 and CDR2 from the germline V gene are SGHKS and YYEKEE (reference sequence). V was cut by 4 bases and J by 0 bases, with 10 bases left in between. CDR3 length equals 14 residues.

The V gene is TRBV6-5, the J gene TRBJ1-2; D is perhaps TRBD1 (5 bases). Trimming shortened V by 2 bases and J by 6 bases, and 13 bases separated the two germline ends. Looked up from germline, CDR1 is MNHEY and CDR2 is SVGAGI. This CDR3 is built from 14 residues. The CDR3 sequence is CASSYKGTIDGYTF. The CDR3 DNA reads TGTGCCAGCAGTTACAAAGGGACTATCGATGGCTACACCTTC.

The chain is built from TRBV7-8 and TRBJ2-3, with TRBD2 identical over 8 bases. V trimming: 5 bases; J trimming: 2 bases; junction bases outside the gene matches: 6. CDR1 is SGHVS, CDR2 FQNEAQ, per germline. The CDR3 length is 15 residues. The CDR3 sequence: CASSPGGANTDTQYF. DNA for the CDR3: TGTGCCAGCAGCCCCGGGGGGGCTAACACAGATACGCAGTATTTT.

Only one count was recorded for this clonotype. The chain carries TRBV5-1 and TRBJ2-5; TRBD1 matches 7 bases. The CDR3 length is 14 residues. J was trimmed by 6 bases and V by 1 base; bases with no gene match: 6. Per the germline V gene, CDR1 is SGHRS and CDR2 is YFSETQ. CDR3 in DNA: TGCGCCAGCAGCTTGCCAGGGGGAAGGAAGACCCAGTACTTC. Translating gives CASSLPGGRKTQYF. Full variable domain (rest looked up from reference TRBV5-1 and TRBJ2-5): KAGVTQTPRYLIKTRGQQVTLSCSPISGHRSVSWYQQTPGQGLQFLFEYFSETQRNKGNFPGRFSGRQFSNSRSEMNVSTLELGDSALYLCASSLPGGRKTQYFGPGTRLLVL.

This chain's CDR3 is CASSQGGRAGETQYF. For the CDR3, the DNA is TGTGCCAGCAGCCAGGGCGGGAGGGCGGGAGAGACCCAGTACTTC. The chain couples TRBV3-1 to TRBJ2-5; 9 bases line up with TRBD2. The CDR3 covers 15 residues. V trimming: 3 bases; J trimming: 4 bases; junction bases outside the gene matches: 6. Germline V gene sequence: CDR1 LGHDT, CDR2 YNNKEL (reference sequence).

The chain carries TRBV6-6 and TRBJ2-1, with D maybe TRBD2 (6 bases). The CDR3 has 15 residues. V shed 2 bases and J shed 7 bases, with 15 bases lying between them. Germline V gives CDR1 MNHNY, CDR2 SVGAGI (reference sequence). CDR3 bases: TGTGCCAGCAGTTACGTGGGACCGGGGGTGAATGAGCAGTTCTTC. Amino acid sequence: CASSYVGPGVNEQFF.

The chain recombines TRBV7-8 with TRBJ1-6; a weak D match, TRBD1 (6 bases). Between the trimmed V and J ends, which lost 3 bases and 9 bases, there was a span of 21 bases. The germline CDR1 and CDR2 sequences are SGHVS and FQNEAQ. The CDR3 is 17 residues long. The CDR3 region is CASSLGNRVGNSSPLHF. In DNA, the CDR3 is TGTGCCAGCAGCTTGGGGAACAGGGTCGGGAATAGTTCACCCCTCCACTTT.

This clonotype came up once. The chain combines TRBV7-9 with TRBJ1-1; tentatively, D is TRBD1 (6 bases). CDR1 is SEHNR, CDR2 FQNEAQ, per germline (reference sequence). This CDR3 has 16 residues. The ends were cut back, 5 bases at V and 0 bases at J, with 16 bases in the middle. The CDR3 reads CASSPRGGIMNTEAFF. The CDR3 DNA reads TGTGCCAGCAGCCCAAGGGGGGGGATTATGAACACTGAAGCTTTCTTT.

V is TRBV27 and J is TRBJ2-1, with 7 bases aligning to TRBD2. Germline loops: CDR1 MNHEY, CDR2 SMNVEV (reference sequence). V dropped 2 bases and J dropped 6; count of bases not matched to a gene: 7. The CDR3 runs to 15 residues. The DNA of the CDR3 is TGTGCCAGCAGTTTAATGCGGGAGCCCCGCAATGAGCAGTTCTTC. Its translation is CASSLMREPRNEQFF.

This clonotype has only a few counts. In DNA, the CDR3 is TGTGCCAGTAGTCCAAGGACTAGCGAAGACGAGCAGTACTTC. Translated: CASSPRTSEDEQYF. The chain has TRBV19 and TRBJ2-7, with TRBD2 matching 9 bases. There are 14 residues in the CDR3. Germline CDR1 and CDR2: LNHDA and SQIVND (reference sequence). J gave up 5 bases and V 5 bases, and 7 bases lay outside the gene matches.

The chain employs TRBV11-2 and TRBJ2-1; 7 bases agree with TRBD2. V was pared by 7 bases and J by 8 bases, with 17 bases of the junction left unmatched. CDR1 is SGHAT and CDR2 is FQNNGV in the germline V gene. This CDR3 has 16 amino acids. CDR3 sequence (DNA): TGTGCCAGCAACCGCTTTCCCAGCGGGGACGGGGATGAGCAGTTCTTC. It translates to CASNRFPSGDGDEQFF. The complete variable domain, with remaining parts taken from reference TRBV11-2 and TRBJ2-1, reads EAGVAQSPRYKIIEKRQSVAFWCNPISGHATLYWYQQILGQGPKLLIQFQNNGVVDDSQLPKDRFSAERLKGVDSTLKIQPAKLEDSAVYLCASNRFPSGDGDEQFFGPGTRLTVL.

The rearrangement links TRBV6-2 or TRBV6-3 to TRBJ1-4; 8 nucleotides agree with TRBD1. CDR1 is MNHEY, CDR2 SVGEGT, per germline. The J segment lost 6 bases and the V segment lost 7 bases, leaving 4 bases of the junction unmatched. CDR3 size: 13 residues. CDR3 nucleotide sequence: TGTGCCAGCAACCAGGGGGCGGATGAAAAACTGTTTTTT. This sequence encodes CASNQGADEKLFF.